This T cell receptor beta chain was captured by sequencing in a study of breast tumors, draining lymph nodes, adjacent tissues. Study-wide findings and caveats: Tumor repertoires ranked between lymph nodes and nontumor tissue in diversity, with V and J gene preferences. That most tumor T cells come from lymph nodes remained unproven.

The sample holds many counts of this clonotype. Its matching antigen is unknown. TCRdb reprocessed the multiplex PCR reads with MiXCR, giving one entry per CDR3 protein. Seen here are 150,000 to 250,000 distinct CDR3 sequences, roughly 31% observed once, and the top ten hold around 4.5%. Axillary draining lymph nodes of breast cancer patients supplied the node samples. Germline V gene data show CDR1 as SGHDT and CDR2 as YYEEEE. Trimming shortened V by 1 base and J by 0 bases, and 19 bases separated the two germline ends. This CDR3 spans 18 amino acids. The source of this sequence is a female donor with breast cancer. Some clones in this sample may be carry-over from other donors' samples. This rearrangement joins TRBV5-6 to TRBJ1-2, with unresolved D. What was sequenced was axillary lymph node tissue. The CDR3 nucleotides read TGTGCCAGCAGCTTGTTACCGGATTTGGGGTTAACTAACTATGGCTACACCTTC. Translating gives CASSLLPDLGLTNYGYTF.